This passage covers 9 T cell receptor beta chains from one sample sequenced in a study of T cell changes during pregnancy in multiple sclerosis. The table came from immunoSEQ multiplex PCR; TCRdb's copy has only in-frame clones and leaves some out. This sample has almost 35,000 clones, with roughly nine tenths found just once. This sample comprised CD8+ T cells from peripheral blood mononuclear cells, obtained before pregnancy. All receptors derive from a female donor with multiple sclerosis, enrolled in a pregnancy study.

The DNA of the CDR3 is TGTGCCAGCAGCTTGGGCCTACAGGACCTGAACACTGAAGCTTTCTTT. Translating it yields CASSLGLQDLNTEAFF. This chain joins TRBV5-5 and TRBJ1-1; possible D gene TRBD1, 5 bases. Germline V CDR1 and CDR2: SGHKS, YYEKEE (reference sequence). The CDR3 is 16 amino acids. V shed 0 bases and J shed 0 bases, with 12 bases lying between them.

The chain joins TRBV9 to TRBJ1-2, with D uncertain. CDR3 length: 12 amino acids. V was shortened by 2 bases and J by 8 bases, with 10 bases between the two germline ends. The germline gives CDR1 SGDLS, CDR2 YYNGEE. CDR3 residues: CASSVPREGYTF. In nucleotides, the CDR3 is TGTGCCAGCAGCGTCCCCCGCGAAGGCTACACCTTC.

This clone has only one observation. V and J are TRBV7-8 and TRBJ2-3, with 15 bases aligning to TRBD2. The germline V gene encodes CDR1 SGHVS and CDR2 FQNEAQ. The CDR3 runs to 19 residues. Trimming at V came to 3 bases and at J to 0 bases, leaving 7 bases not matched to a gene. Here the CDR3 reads CASSFPGLAGGSSTDTQYF. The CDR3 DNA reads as TGTGCCAGCAGCTTCCCGGGACTAGCGGGGGGATCTAGCACAGATACGCAGTATTTT. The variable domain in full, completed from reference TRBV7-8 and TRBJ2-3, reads GAGVSQSPRYKVAKRGQDVALRCDPISGHVSLFWYQQALGQGPEFLTYFQNEAQLDKSGLPSDRFFAERPEGSVSTLKIQRTQQEDSAVYLCASSFPGLAGGSSTDTQYFGPGTRLTVL.

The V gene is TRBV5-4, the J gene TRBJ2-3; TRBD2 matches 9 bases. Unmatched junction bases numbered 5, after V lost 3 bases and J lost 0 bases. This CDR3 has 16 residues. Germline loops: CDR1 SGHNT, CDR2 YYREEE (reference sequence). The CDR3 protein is CASSSLAGASTDTQYF. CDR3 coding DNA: TGTGCCAGCAGCTCCTTAGCGGGGGCTAGCACAGATACGCAGTATTTT. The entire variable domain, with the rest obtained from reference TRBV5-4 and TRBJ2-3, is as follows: ETGVTQSPTHLIKTRGQQVTLRCSSQSGHNTVSWYQQALGQGPQFIFQYYREEENGRGNFPPRFSGLQFPNYSSELNVNALELDDSALYLCASSSLAGASTDTQYFGPGTRLTVL.

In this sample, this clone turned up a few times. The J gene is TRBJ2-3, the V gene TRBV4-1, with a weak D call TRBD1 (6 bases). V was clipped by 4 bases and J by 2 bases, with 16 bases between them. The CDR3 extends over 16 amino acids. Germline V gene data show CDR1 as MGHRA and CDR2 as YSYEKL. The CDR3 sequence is CASSPGQGSPTDTQYF. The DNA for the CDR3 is TGCGCCAGCAGCCCTGGGCAGGGGTCACCCACAGATACGCAGTATTTT.

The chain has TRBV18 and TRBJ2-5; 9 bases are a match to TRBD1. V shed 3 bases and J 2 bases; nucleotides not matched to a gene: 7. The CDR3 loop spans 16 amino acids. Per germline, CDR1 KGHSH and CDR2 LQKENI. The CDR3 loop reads CASSPVTGGMQETQYF. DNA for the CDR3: TGTGCCAGCTCACCGGTCACAGGGGGCATGCAAGAGACCCAGTACTTC.

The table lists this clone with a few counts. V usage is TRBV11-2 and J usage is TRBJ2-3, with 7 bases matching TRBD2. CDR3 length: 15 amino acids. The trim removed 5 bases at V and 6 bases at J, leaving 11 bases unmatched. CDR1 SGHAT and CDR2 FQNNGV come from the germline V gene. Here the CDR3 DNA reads TGTGCCAGCAGCCCGCGGACTAGTTTCTTCGATACGCAGTATTTT. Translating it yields CASSPRTSFFDTQYF.

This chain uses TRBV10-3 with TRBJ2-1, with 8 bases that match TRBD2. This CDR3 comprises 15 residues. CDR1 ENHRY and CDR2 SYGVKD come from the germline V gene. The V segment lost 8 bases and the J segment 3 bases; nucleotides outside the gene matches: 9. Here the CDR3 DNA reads TGTGCCATCCATGCCACCGGGACTAGCTACAATGAGCAGTTCTTC. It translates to CAIHATGTSYNEQFF.

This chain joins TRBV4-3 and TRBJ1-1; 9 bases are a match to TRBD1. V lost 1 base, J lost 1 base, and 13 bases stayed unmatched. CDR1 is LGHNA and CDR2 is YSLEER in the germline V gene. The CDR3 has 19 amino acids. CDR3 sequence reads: CASSQGIRGTGIPNTEAFF. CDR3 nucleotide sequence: TGCGCCAGCAGCCAAGGGATTAGGGGGACAGGGATTCCGAACACTGAAGCTTTCTTT.